The rows below give T cell receptor beta chains drawn from one sample of a study of preoperative IRX-2 immunotherapy in early breast cancer. Clones were sequenced by immunoSEQ multiplex PCR, and TCRdb holds only the in-frame ones, with some missing. Of roughly 34,000 clones listed, roughly 91% are singletons. The input for sequencing was tumor tissue, taken after IRX-2 immunotherapy. Receptors originate from a human donor with breast cancer. CDR3s include the opening cysteine and the closing phenylalanine or tryptophan. Each record gives: V gene, J gene, CDR3 protein.

V: TRBV19
J: TRBJ1-2
CDR3: CASSIKQRANYGYTF

V: TRBV19
J: TRBJ2-7
CDR3: CASSIWGEQYF

V: TRBV15
J: TRBJ1-2
CDR3: CATSRDPTSPYGYTF

V: TRBV11-3
J: TRBJ2-2
CDR3: CASSREAGTGELFF

V: TRBV5-1
J: TRBJ2-1
CDR3: CASRSTGDPYNEQFF

V: TRBV6-8
J: TRBJ2-3
CDR3: CASSGQGLATDTQYF

V: TRBV11-1
J: TRBJ1-3
CDR3: CASSSLPWAAGNTIYF

V: TRBV19
J: TRBJ2-5
CDR3: CASSTQGQETQYF

V: TRBV6-8
J: TRBJ1-1
CDR3: CASSLKTGTSAEAFF

V: TRBV6-8
J: TRBJ2-7
CDR3: CASSPFAGVFTYEQYF

V: TRBV6-8
J: TRBJ2-1
CDR3: CAIRDQTGGNEQFF

V: TRBV11-3
J: TRBJ2-5
CDR3: CASSLTYPTQTQYF

V: TRBV6-8
J: TRBJ1-1
CDR3: CAISPTGDNTEAFF

V: TRBV11-3
J: TRBJ2-1
CDR3: CASSSREGSQGNEQFF

V: TRBV6-8
J: TRBJ2-2
CDR3: CASSAAISGSTGELFF

V: TRBV5-1
J: TRBJ1-6
CDR3: CASSLSPSGSTYNSPLHF

V: TRBV18
J: TRBJ2-3
CDR3: CASSPVLAGLHTDTQYF

V: TRBV11-3
J: TRBJ2-2
CDR3: CASSSSTGGSPGELFF

V: TRBV12-5
J: TRBJ2-5
CDR3: CASGTGEQETQYF

V: TRBV12-2
J: TRBJ1-2
CDR3: CASNRDSGRQGPINYGYTF